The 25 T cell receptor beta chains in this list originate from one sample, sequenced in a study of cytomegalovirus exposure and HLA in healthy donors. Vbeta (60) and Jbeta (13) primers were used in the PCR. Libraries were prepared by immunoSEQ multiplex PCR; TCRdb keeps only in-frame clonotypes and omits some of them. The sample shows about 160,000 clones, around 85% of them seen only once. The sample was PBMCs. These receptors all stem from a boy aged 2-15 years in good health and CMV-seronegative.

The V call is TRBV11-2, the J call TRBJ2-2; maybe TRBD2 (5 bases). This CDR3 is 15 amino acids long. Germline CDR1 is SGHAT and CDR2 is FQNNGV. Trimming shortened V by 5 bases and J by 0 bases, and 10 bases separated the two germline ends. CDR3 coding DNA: TGTGCCAGCAGCCCGGAGCGGTCGAACACCGGGGAGCTGTTTTTT. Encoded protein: CASSPERSNTGELFF.

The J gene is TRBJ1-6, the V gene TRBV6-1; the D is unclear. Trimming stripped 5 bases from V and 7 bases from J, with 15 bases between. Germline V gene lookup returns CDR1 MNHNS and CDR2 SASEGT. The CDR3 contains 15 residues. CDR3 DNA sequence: TGTGCCAGCAGTCGGAGGAGGGCATACAATTCACCCCTCCACTTT. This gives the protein CASSRRRAYNSPLHF.

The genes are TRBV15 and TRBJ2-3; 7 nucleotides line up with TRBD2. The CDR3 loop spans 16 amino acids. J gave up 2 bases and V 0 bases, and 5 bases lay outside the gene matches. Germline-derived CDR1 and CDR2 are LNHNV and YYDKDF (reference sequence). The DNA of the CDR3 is TGTGCCACCAGCAGAGACCGGGGAGGGGCCACAGATACGCAGTATTTT. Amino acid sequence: CATSRDRGGATDTQYF.

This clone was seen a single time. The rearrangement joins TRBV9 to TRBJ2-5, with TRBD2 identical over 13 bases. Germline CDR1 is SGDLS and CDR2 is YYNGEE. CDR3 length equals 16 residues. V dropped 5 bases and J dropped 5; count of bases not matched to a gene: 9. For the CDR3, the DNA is TGTGCCAGCAGTTTACTAGCGGGAGGGCCTGGGGAGACCCAGTACTTC. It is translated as CASSLLAGGPGETQYF.

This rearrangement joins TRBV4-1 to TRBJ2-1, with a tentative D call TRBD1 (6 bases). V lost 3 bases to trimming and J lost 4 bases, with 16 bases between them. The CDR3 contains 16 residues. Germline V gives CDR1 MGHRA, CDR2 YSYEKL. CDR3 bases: TGCGCCAGCAGCCAGCGGAGTGGACAGCATTACAATGAGCAGTTCTTC. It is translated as CASSQRSGQHYNEQFF.

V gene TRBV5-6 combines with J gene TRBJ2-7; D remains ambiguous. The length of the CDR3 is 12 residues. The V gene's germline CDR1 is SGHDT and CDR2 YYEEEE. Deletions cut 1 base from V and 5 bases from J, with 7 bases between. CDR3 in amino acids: CASSLLLNEQYF. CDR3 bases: TGTGCCAGCAGCTTGTTACTTAACGAGCAGTACTTC.

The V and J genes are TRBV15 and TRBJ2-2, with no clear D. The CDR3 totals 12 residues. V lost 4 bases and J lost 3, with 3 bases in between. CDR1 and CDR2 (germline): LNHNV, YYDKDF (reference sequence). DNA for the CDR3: TGTGCCACCAGCATCGACACCGGGGAGCTGTTTTTT. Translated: CATSIDTGELFF. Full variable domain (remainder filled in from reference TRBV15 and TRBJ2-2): DAMVIQNPRYQVTQFGKPVTLSCSQTLNHNVMYWYQQKSSQAPKLLFHYYDKDFNNEADTPDNFQSRRPNTSFCFLDIRSPGLGDTAMYLCATSIDTGELFFGEGSRLTVL.

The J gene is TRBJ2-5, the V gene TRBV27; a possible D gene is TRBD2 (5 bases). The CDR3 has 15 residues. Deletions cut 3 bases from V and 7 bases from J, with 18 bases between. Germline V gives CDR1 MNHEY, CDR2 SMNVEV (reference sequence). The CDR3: CASSLTSPGSGTQYF. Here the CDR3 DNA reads TGTGCCAGCAGTTTGACCTCCCCGGGGTCGGGGACCCAGTACTTC.

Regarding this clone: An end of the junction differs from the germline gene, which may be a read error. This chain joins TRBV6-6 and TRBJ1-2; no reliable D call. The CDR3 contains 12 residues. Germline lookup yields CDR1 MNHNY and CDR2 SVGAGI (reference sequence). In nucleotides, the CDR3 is TGTGCCAGCAGTTACGGAGGACCTGGCGACACCTTC. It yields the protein CASSYGGPGDTF.

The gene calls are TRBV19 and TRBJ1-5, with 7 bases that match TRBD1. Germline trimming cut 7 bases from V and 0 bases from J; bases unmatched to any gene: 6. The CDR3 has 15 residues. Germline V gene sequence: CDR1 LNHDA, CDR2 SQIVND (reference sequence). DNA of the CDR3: TGTGCCAGTACCGCACAGGGGATTAGCAATCAGCCCCAGCATTTT. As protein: CASTAQGISNQPQHF.

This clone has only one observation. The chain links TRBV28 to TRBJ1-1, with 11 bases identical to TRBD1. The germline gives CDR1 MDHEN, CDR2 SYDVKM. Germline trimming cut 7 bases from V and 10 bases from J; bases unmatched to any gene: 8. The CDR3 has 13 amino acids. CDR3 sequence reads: CASTRDRGLGAFF. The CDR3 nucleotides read TGTGCCAGCACTAGGGACAGGGGGTTGGGAGCTTTCTTT.

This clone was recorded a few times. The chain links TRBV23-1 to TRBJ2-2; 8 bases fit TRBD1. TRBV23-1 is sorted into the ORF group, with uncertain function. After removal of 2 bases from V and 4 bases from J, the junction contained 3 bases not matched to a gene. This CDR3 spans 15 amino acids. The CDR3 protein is CASSQTGGTTGELFF. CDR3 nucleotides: TGCGCCAGCAGTCAAACAGGGGGAACCACCGGGGAGCTGTTTTTT.

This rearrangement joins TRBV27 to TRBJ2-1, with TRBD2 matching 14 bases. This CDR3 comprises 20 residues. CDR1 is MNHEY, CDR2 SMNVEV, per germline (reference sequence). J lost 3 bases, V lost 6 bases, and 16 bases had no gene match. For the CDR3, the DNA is TGTGCCAGCAGCTTTCTGGCCGGGACTAGCGGGAGTGAACGCTACAATGAGCAGTTCTTC. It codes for CASSFLAGTSGSERYNEQFF.

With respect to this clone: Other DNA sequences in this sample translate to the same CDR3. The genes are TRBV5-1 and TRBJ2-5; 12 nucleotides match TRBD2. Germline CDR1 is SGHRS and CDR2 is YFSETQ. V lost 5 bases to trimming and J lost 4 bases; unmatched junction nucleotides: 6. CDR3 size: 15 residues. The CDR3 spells CASSSPGLAGETQYF. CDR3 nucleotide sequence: TGCGCCAGCAGTTCTCCGGGACTAGCGGGAGAGACCCAGTACTTC.

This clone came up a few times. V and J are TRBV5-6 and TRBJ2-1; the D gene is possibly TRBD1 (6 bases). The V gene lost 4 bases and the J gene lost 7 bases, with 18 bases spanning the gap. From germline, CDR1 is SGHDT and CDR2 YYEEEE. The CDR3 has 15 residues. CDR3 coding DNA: TGTGCCAGCAGCCCAGGGGCAGGGACCAGAAATGAGCAGTTCTTC. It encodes CASSPGAGTRNEQFF.

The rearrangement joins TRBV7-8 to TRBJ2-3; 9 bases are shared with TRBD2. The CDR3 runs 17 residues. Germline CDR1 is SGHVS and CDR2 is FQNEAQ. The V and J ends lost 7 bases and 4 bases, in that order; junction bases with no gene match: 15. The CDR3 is CASNRAGGGGGPDTQYF. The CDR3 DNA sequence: TGTGCCAGCAACAGAGCGGGGGGTGGGGGGGGCCCAGATACGCAGTATTTT.

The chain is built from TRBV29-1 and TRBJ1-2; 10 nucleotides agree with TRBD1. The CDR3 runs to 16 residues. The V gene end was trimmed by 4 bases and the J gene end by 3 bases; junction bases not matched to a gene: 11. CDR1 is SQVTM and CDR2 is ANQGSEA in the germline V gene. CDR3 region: CSVGFTGTGVHYGYTF. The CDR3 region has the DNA TGCAGCGTTGGGTTCACCGGGACAGGGGTTCACTATGGCTACACCTTC. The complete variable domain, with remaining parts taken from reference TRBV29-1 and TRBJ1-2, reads SAVISQKPSRDICQRGTSLTIQCQVDSQVTMMFWYRQQPGQSLTLIATANQGSEATYESGFVIDKFPISRPNLTFSTLTVSNMSPEDSSIYLCSVGFTGTGVHYGYTFGSGTRLTVV.

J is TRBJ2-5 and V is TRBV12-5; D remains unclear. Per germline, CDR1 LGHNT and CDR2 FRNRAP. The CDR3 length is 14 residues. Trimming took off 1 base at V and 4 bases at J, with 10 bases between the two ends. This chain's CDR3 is CASGLGLVPETQYF. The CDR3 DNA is TGTGCTAGTGGTTTGGGGCTAGTCCCAGAGACCCAGTACTTC.

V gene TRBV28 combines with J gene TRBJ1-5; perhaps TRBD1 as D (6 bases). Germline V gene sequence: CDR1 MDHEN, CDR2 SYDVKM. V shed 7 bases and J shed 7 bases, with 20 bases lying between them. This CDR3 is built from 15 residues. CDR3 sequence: CASTAGDGGGQPQHF. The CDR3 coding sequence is TGTGCCAGCACCGCGGGGGACGGGGGCGGGCAGCCCCAGCATTTT.

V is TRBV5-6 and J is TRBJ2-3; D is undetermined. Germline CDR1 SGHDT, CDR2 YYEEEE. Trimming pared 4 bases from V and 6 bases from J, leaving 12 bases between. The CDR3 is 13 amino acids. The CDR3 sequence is CASSRAVKDTQYF. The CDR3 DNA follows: TGTGCCAGCAGCCGCGCGGTCAAGGATACGCAGTATTTT.

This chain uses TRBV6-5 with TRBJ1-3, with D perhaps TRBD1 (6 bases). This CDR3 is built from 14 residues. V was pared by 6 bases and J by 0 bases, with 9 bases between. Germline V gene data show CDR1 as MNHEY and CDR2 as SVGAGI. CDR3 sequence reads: CASRDSNSGNTIYF. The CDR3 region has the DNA TGTGCCAGCAGGGACAGCAACTCTGGAAACACCATATATTTT.

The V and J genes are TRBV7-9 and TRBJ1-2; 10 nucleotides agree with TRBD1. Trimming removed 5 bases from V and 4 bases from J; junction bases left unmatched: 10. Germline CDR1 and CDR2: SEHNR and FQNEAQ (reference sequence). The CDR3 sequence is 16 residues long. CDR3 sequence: CASSPKTGGWGYGYTF. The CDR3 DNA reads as TGTGCCAGCAGCCCGAAGACAGGGGGCTGGGGCTATGGCTACACCTTC.

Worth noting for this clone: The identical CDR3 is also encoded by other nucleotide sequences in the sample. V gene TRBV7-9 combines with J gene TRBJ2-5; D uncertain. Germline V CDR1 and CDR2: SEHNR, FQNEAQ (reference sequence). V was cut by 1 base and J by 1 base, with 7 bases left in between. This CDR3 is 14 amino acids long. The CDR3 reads CASSLGGLQETQYF. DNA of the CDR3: TGTGCCAGCAGCTTAGGCGGCCTCCAAGAGACCCAGTACTTC.

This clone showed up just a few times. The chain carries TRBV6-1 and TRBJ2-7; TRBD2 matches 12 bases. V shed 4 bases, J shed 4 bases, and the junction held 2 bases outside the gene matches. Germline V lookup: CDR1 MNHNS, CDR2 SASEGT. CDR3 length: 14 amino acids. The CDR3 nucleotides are TGTGCCAGCAGTGGGACTAGCGGGAAATACGAGCAGTACTTC. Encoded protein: CASSGTSGKYEQYF.

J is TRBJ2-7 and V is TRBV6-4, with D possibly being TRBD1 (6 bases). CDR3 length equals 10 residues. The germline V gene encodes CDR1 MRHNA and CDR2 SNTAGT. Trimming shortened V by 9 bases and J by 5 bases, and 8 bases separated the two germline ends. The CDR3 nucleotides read TGTGCCAGAAGACAGGACGAGCAGTACGTC. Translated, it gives CARRQDEQYV.